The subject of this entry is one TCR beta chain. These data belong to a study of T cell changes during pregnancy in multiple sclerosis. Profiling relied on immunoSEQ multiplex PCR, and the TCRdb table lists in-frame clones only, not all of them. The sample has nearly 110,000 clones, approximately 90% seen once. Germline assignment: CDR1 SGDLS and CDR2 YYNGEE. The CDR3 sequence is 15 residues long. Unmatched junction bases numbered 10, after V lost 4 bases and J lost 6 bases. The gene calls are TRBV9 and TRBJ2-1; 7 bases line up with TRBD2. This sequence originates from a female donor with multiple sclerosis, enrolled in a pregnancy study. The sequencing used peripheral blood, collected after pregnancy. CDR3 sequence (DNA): TGTGCCAGCAGCCCCCGCAGCGGGGACGTCAATGAGCAGTTCTTC. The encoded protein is CASSPRSGDVNEQFF. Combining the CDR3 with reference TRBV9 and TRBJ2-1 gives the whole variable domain DSGVTQTPKHLITATGQRVTLRCSPRSGDLSVYWYQQSLDQGLQFLIQYYNGEERAKGNILERFSAQQFPDLHSELNLSSLELGDSALYFCASSPRSGDVNEQFFGPGTRLTVL.